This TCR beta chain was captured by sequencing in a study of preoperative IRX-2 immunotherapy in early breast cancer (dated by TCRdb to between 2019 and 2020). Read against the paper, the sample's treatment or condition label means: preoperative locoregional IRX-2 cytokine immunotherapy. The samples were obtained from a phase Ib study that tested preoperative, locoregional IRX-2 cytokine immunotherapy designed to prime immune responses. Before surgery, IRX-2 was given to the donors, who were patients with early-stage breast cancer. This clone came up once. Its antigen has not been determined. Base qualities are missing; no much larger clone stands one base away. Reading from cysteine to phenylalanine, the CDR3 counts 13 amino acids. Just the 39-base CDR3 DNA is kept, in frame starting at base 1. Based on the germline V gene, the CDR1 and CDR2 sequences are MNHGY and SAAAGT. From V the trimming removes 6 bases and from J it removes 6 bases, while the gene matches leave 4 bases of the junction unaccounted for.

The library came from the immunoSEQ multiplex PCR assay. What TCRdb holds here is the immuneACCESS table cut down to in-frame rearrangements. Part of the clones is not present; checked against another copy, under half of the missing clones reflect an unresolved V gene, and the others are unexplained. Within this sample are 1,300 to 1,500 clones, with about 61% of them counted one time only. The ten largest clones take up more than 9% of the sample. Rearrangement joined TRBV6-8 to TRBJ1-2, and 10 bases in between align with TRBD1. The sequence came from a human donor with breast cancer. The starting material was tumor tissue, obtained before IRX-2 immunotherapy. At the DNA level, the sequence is TGTGCCAGCAGCCGACAGGGGGCGGATGGCTACACCTTC. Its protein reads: CASSRQGADGYTF.